This TCR beta chain was captured by sequencing in a study of cytomegalovirus exposure and HLA in healthy donors. PCR primers comprised 60 Vbeta and 13 Jbeta primers. Data came from immunoSEQ multiplex PCR; TCRdb stores just in-frame clones and leaves some out. The sample lists about 170,000 clones, 60% to 80% occurring once. The germline V gene encodes CDR1 MGHRA and CDR2 YSYEKL. The CDR3 is made up of 17 amino acids. V was trimmed by 2 bases and J by 10 bases, leaving 24 bases between them. Sequencing was carried out using PBMCs. The rearrangement joins TRBV4-1 to TRBJ2-1, with D perhaps TRBD2 (6 bases). This sequence was found in a female donor in good health and CMV-seronegative. CDR3 protein: CASSQPILAKRGWEQFF. The DNA of the CDR3 is TGCGCCAGCAGCCAACCCATCCTAGCGAAACGAGGGTGGGAGCAGTTCTTC.